Listed below are T cell receptor beta chains from one sample, sequenced in a study of radiotherapy plus CTLA-4 blockade in lung cancer. Produced via immunoSEQ multiplex PCR; TCRdb's table is partial and in-frame only. This table has around 110,000 clones, more than 75% appearing once. The starting material was peripheral blood, obtained from a patient treated with radiotherapy plus ipilimumab. These receptors all come from a human donor with non-small cell lung cancer that progressed on radiotherapy plus ipilimumab. Some clones in this sample may be carry-over from other donors' samples. Each CDR3 is given with its conserved first and last residue. Each record gives: D gene, clone size, V gene, J gene, CDR3 protein, CDR3 DNA. A D gene is named only where the DNA matches it firmly. Clone size is given for some rows only: seen once, a few or many times, or a class if the clone is expanded.

>TRBD2|NA|TRBV2|TRBJ2-3
CASSGLAKITDTQYF
TGTGCCAGCAGTGGACTAGCCAAAATCACAGATACGCAGTATTTT
>TRBD1|NA|TRBV7-2|TRBJ2-3
CASSLSFRTGRTDTQYF
TGTGCCAGCAGCTTAAGCTTCCGGACAGGGCGCACAGATACGCAGTATTTT
>TRBD1|NA|TRBV5-4|TRBJ2-7
CASSHQGQGSYEQYF
TGTGCCAGCAGCCATCAGGGACAGGGAAGCTACGAGCAGTACTTC
>TRBD1|NA|TRBV25-1|TRBJ1-1
CASSDLIGTGGAFF
TGTGCCAGCAGTGATCTCATCGGGACAGGGGGAGCTTTCTTT
>TRBD1|NA|TRBV5-1|TRBJ2-5
CASSLGTGAETQYF
TGCGCCAGCAGCTTGGGGACAGGGGCAGAGACCCAGTACTTC
>TRBD1|NA|TRBV19|TRBJ1-3
CASSTTTGTDGNTIYF
TGTGCCAGTAGTACAACGACAGGGACTGATGGAAACACCATATATTTT
>TRBD2|NA|TRBV5-1|TRBJ2-1
CASRTGTSGGRNIDEQFF
TGCGCCAGCAGGACCGGGACTAGCGGGGGCCGCAACATCGATGAGCAGTTCTTC
>NA|NA|TRBV13|TRBJ1-3
CASSIKNTIYF
TGTGCCAGCAGCATTAAGAACACCATATATTTT
>NA|NA|TRBV18|TRBJ2-6
CASSPFSTGVSGANVLTF
TGTGCCAGCTCACCATTTTCTACTGGCGTTTCTGGGGCCAACGTCCTGACTTTC
>NA|NA|TRBV6-5|TRBJ2-6
CASSTEGSGANVLTF
TGTGCCAGCAGTACAGAGGGGTCTGGGGCCAACGTCCTGACTTTC
>NA|once|TRBV27|TRBJ1-1
CASSFGGAAGEAFF
TGTGCCAGCAGTTTCGGGGGGGCGGCCGGTGAAGCTTTCTTT
>NA|NA|TRBV30|TRBJ1-4
CAWSVLDEKLFF
TGTGCCTGGAGTGTCCTAGATGAAAAACTGTTTTTT
>NA|NA|TRBV5-1|TRBJ2-5
CASSSPGGETQYF
TGCGCCAGCAGCTCCCCGGGGGGCGAGACCCAGTACTTC
>TRBD1|NA|TRBV19|TRBJ2-7
CASSTGQGNYEQYF
TGTGCCAGTAGTACCGGACAGGGAAACTACGAGCAGTACTTC
>NA|NA|TRBV5-1|TRBJ2-5
CASSFTASEETQYF
TGCGCCAGCAGCTTCACGGCCTCAGAGGAGACCCAGTACTTC
>NA|NA|TRBV27|TRBJ2-2
CASSLSGATGELFF
TGTGCCAGCAGTTTAAGTGGAGCCACCGGGGAGCTGTTTTTT
>TRBD1|NA|TRBV7-9|TRBJ1-2
CASAGTGGVYGYTF
TGTGCCAGCGCGGGGACAGGGGGAGTCTATGGCTACACCTTC